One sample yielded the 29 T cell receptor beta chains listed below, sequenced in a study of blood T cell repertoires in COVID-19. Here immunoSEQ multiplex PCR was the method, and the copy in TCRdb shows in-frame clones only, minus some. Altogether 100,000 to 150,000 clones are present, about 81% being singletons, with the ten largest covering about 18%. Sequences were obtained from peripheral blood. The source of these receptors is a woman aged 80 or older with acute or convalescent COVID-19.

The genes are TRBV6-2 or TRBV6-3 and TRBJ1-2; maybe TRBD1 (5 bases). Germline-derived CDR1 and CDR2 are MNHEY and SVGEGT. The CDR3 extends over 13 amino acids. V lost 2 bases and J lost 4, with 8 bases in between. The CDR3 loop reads CASSYGGVYGYTF. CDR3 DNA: TGTGCCAGCAGTTACGGAGGGGTCTATGGCTACACCTTC.

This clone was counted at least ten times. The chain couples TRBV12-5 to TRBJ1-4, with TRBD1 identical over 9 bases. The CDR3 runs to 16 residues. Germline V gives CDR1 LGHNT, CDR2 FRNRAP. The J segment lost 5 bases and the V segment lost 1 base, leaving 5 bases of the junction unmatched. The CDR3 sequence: CASGLGLGQGNEKLFF. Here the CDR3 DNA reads TGTGCTAGTGGTTTGGGCTTGGGACAGGGAAATGAAAAACTGTTTTTT.

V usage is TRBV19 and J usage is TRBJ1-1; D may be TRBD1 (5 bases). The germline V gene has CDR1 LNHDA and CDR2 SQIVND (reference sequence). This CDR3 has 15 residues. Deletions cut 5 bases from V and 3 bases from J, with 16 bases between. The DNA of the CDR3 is TGTGCCAGTAGTCTATTTAGCAGGGCGGACACTGAAGCTTTCTTT. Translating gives CASSLFSRADTEAFF. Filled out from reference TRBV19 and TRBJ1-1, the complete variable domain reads DGGITQSPKYLFRKEGQNVTLSCEQNLNHDAMYWYRQDPGQGLRLIYYSQIVNDFQKGDIAEGYSVSREKKESFPLTVTSAQKNPTAFYLCASSLFSRADTEAFFGQGTRLTVV.

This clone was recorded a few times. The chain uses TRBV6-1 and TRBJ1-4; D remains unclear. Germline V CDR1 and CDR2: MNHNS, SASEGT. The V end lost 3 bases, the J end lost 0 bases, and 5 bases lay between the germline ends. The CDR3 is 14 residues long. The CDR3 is CASSEGATNEKLFF. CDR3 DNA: TGTGCCAGCAGTGAGGGAGCAACTAATGAAAAACTGTTTTTT.

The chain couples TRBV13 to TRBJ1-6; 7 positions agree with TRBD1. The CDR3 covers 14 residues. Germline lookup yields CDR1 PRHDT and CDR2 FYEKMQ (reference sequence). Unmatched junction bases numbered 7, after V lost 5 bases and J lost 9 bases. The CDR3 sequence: CASSPDRAGSPLHF. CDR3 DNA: TGTGCCAGCAGCCCTGACAGGGCGGGTTCACCCCTCCACTTT.

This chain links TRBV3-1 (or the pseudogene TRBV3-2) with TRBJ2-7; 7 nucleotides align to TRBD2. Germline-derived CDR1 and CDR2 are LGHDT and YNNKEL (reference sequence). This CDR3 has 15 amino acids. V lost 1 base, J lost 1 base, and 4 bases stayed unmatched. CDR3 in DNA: TGTGCCAGCAGCCAAGGGCTAGCGGATTCCTACGAGCAGTACTTC. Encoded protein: CASSQGLADSYEQYF.

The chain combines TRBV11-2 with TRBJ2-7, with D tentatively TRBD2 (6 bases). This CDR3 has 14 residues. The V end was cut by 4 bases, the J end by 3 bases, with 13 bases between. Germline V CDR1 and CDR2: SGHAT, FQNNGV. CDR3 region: CASSSGDFLYEQYF. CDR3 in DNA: TGTGCCAGCAGCTCCGGGGACTTCCTCTACGAGCAGTACTTC.

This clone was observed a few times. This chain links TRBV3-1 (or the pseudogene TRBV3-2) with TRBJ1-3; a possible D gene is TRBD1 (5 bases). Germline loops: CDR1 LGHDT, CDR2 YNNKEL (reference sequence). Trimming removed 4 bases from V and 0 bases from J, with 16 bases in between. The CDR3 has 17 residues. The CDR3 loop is CASSPSGGVLSGNTIYF. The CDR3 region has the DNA TGTGCCAGCAGCCCTTCCGGGGGGGTCCTCTCTGGAAACACCATATATTTT.

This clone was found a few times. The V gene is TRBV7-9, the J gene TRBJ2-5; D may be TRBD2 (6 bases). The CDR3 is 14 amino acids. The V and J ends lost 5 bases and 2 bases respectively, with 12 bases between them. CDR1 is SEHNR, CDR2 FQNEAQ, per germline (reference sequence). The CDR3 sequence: CASSPRGPQETQYF. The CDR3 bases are TGTGCCAGCAGCCCGCGGGGTCCTCAAGAGACCCAGTACTTC.

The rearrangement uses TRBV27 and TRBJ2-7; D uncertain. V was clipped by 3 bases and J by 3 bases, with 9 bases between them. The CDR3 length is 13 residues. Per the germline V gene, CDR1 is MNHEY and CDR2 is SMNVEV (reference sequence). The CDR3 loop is CASSFRGNYEQYF. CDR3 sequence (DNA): TGTGCCAGCAGTTTCCGCGGTAACTACGAGCAGTACTTC.

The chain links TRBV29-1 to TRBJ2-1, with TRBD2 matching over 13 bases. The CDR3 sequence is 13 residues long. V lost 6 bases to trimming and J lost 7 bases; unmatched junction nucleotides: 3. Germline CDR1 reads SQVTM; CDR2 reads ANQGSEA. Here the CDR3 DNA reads TGCAGCGTGGGACTAGCGGGGACTAATGAGCAGTTCTTC. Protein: CSVGLAGTNEQFF.

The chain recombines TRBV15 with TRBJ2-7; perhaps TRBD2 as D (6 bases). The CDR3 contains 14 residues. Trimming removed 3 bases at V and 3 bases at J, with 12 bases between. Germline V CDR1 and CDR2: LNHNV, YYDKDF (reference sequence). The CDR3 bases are TGTGCCACCAGCAGTGGCGGGAACTTCTACGAGCAGTACTTC. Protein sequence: CATSSGGNFYEQYF.

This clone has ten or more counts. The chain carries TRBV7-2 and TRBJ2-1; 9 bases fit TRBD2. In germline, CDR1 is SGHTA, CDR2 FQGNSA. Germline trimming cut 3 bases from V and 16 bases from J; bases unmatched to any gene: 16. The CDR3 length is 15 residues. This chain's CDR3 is CASSLEVSGGRSVFF. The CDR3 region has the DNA TGTGCCAGCAGCTTGGAGGTTAGCGGGGGCCGGAGTGTTTTCTTC.

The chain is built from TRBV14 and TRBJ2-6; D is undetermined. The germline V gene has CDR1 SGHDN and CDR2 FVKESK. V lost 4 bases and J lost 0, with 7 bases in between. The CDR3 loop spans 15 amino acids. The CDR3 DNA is TGTGCCAGCAGCCTTCCCAGCTCTGGGGCCAACGTCCTGACTTTC. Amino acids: CASSLPSSGANVLTF.

DNA for the CDR3: TGTGCCAGCAGCTTGGGGACTAGCGGTACTGTAGCCAAAAACATTCAGTACTTC. Translating gives CASSLGTSGTVAKNIQYF. The gene calls are TRBV5-6 and TRBJ2-4; TRBD2 matches 10 bases. This CDR3 has 18 residues. The J segment lost 0 bases and the V segment lost 0 bases, leaving 6 bases of the junction unmatched. Germline loops: CDR1 SGHDT, CDR2 YYEEEE.

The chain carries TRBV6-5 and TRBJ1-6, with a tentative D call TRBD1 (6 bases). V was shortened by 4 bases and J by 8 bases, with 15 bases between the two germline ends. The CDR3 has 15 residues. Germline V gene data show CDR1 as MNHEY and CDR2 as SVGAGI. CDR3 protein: CASSFHGQLDSPLHF. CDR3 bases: TGTGCCAGCAGTTTCCATGGACAGCTTGATTCACCCCTCCACTTT.

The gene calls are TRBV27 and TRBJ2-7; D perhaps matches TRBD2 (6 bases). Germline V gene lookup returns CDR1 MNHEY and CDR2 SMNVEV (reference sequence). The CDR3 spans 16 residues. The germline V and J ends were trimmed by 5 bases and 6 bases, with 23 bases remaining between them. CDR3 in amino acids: CASSPPSRTKAAEQYF. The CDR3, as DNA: TGTGCCAGCAGTCCCCCTTCAAGGACTAAGGCTGCCGAGCAGTACTTC.

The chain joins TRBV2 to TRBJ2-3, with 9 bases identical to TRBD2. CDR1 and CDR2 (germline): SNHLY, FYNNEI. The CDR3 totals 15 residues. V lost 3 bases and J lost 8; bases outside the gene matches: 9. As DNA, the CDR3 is TGTGCCAGCAGTGACGGAGCGGGGGGCCGAGGTACGCAGTATTTT. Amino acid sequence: CASSDGAGGRGTQYF. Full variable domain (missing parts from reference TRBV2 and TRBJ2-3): EPEVTQTPSHQVTQMGQEVILRCVPISNHLYFYWYRQILGQKVEFLVSFYNNEISEKSEIFDDQFSVERPDGSNFTLKIRSTKLEDSAMYFCASSDGAGGRGTQYFGPGTRLTVL.

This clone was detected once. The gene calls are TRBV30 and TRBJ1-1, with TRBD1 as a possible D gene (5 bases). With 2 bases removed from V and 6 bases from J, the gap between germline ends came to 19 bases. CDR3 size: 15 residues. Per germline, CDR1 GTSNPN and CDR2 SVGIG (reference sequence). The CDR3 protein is CAWSTLGQGLSEAFF. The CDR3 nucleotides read TGTGCCTGGAGTACGTTAGGCCAGGGTTTATCTGAAGCTTTCTTT.

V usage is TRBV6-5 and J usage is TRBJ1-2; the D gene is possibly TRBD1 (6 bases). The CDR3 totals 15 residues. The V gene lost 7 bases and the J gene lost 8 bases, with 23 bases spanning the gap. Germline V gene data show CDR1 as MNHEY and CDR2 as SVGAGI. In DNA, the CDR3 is TGTGCCAGCATATCCACAGGGAACCTATTCGGGGGCTACACCTTC. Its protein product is CASISTGNLFGGYTF.

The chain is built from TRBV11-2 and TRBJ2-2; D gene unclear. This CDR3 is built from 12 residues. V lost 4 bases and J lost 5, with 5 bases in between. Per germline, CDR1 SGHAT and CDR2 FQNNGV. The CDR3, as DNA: TGTGCCAGCAGCTACTATACCGGGGAGCTGTTTTTT. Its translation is CASSYYTGELFF.

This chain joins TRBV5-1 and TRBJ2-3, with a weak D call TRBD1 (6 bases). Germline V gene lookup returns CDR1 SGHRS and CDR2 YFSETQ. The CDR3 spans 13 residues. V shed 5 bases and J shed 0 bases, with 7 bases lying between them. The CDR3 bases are TGCGCCAGCAGTACAGGGAGCACAGATACGCAGTATTTT. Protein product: CASSTGSTDTQYF.

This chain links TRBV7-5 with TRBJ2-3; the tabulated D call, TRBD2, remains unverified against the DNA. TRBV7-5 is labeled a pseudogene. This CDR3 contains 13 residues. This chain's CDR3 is CVRSLPAEATQYF. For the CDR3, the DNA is TGTGTCAGAAGCTTACCGGCCGAGGCTACGCAGTATTTT.

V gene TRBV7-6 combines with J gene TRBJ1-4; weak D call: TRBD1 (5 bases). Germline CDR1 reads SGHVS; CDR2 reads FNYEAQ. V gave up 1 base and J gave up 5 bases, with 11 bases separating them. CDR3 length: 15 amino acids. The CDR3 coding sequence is TGTGCCAGCAGCTTAGGGACACTAACGAATGAAAAACTGTTTTTT. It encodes CASSLGTLTNEKLFF.

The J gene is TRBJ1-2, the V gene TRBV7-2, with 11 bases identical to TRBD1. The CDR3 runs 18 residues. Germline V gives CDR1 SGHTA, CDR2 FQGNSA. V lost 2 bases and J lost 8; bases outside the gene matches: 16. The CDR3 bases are TGTGCCAGCAGCTTATCCTCAGGGACAGGGGGTATGATAGGCGGCTACACCTTC. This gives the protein CASSLSSGTGGMIGGYTF.

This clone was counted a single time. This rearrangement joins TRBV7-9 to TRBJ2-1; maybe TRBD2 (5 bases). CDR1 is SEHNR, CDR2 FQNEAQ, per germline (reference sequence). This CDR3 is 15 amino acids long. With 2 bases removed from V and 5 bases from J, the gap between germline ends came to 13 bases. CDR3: CASSLSGGPNNEQFF. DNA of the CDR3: TGTGCCAGCAGCTTAAGCGGAGGCCCAAACAATGAGCAGTTCTTC. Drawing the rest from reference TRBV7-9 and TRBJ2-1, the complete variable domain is DTGVSQNPRHKITKRGQNVTFRCDPISEHNRLYWYRQTLGQGPEFLTYFQNEAQLEKSRLLSDRFSAERPKGSFSTLEIQRTEQGDSAMYLCASSLSGGPNNEQFFGPGTRLTVL.

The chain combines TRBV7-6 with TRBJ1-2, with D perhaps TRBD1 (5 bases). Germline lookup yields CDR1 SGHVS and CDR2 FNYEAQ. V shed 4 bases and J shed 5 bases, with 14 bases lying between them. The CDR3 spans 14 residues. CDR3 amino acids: CASSWGGVGYGYTF. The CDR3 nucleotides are TGTGCCAGCAGCTGGGGGGGAGTAGGGTATGGCTACACCTTC.

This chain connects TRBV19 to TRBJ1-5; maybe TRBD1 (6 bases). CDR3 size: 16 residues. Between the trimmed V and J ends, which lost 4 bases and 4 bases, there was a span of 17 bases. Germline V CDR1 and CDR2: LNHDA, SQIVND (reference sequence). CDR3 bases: TGTGCCAGTAGTACCCCCGGGGACATACTTAATCAGCCCCAGCATTTT. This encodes CASSTPGDILNQPQHF.

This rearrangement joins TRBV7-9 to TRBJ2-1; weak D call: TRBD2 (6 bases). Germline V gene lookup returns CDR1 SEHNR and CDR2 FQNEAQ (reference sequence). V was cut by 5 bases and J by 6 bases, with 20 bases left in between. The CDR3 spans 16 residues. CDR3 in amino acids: CASSRIFRGSGNEQFF. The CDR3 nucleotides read TGTGCCAGCAGCCGCATATTTCGGGGGTCGGGCAATGAGCAGTTCTTC.